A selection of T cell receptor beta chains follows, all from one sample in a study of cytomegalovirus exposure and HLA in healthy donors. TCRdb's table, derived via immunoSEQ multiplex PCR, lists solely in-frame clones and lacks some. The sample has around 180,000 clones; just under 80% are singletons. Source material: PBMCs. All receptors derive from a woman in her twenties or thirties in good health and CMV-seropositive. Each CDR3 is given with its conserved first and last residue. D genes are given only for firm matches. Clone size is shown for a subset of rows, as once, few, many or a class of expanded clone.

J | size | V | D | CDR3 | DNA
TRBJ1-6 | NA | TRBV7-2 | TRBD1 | CASSRTGQSYNSPLHF | TGTGCCAGCAGCCGGACAGGGCAGTCCTATAATTCACCCCTCCACTTT
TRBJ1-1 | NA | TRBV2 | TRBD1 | CASALIGRDRNTEAFF | TGTGCCAGCGCCCTAATCGGTCGGGACAGGAACACTGAAGCTTTCTTT
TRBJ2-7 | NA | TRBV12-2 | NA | CASRKSGTSGRTKRVYEQYF | TGTGCAAGTCGCAAGTCCGGGACTAGCGGGAGAACAAAAAGGGTCTACGAGCAGTACTTC
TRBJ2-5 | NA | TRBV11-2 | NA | CASSLDRVQETQYF | TGTGCCAGCAGCTTAGACAGGGTCCAAGAGACCCAGTACTTC
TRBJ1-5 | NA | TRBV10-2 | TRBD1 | CASSAWTGGSLNQPQHF | TGCGCCAGCAGTGCATGGACAGGGGGAAGTTTGAATCAGCCCCAGCATTTT
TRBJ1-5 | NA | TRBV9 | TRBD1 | CASSVGTGISNQPQHF | TGTGCCAGCAGCGTAGGGACAGGAATTAGCAATCAGCCCCAGCATTTT
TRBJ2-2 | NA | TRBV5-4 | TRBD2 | CASAVGAGDTGELFF | TGTGCCAGCGCGGTGGGAGCGGGGGACACCGGGGAGCTGTTTTTT
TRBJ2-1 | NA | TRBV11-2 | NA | CASSPTGTPHNEQFF | TGTGCCAGCAGTCCTACCGGGACTCCACATAATGAGCAGTTCTTC
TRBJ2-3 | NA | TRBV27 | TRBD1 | CASSSYRGISTDTQYF | TGTGCCAGCAGTTCGTACAGGGGGATTAGCACAGATACGCAGTATTTT
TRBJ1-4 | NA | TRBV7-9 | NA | CSSSLGIAVENEKLFF | TGTTCCAGCAGCTTAGGAATCGCGGTGGAAAATGAAAAACTGTTTTTT
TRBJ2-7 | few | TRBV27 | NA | CATSSRFAGSTYEQYF | TGTGCCACATCAAGTCGATTCGCAGGGTCGACTTACGAGCAGTACTTC
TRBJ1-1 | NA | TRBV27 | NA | CASLLKRDTEAFF | TGTGCCAGCCTCCTTAAGAGGGACACTGAAGCTTTCTTT
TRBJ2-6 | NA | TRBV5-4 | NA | CASSFAGTGANVLTF | TGTGCCAGCAGCTTTGCGGGGACCGGGGCCAACGTCCTGACTTTC
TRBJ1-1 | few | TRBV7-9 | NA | CASSPLPDVTEAFF | TGTGCCAGCAGCCCCCTCCCAGATGTCACTGAAGCTTTCTTT
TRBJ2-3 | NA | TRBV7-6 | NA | CASSLLRGTGTDTQYF | TGTGCCAGCAGCTTATTGCGGGGAACGGGCACAGATACGCAGTATTTT
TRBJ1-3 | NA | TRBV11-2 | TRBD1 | CASSISETGVRTIYF | TGTGCCAGCAGCATATCAGAGACAGGGGTGAGAACCATATATTTT
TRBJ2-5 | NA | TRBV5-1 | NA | CASSLGQLGETQYF | TGCGCCAGCAGCTTAGGACAGCTGGGGGAGACCCAGTACTTC
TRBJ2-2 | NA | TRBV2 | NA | CASSTSDLWPGELFF | TGTGCCAGCAGTACCTCGGACTTGTGGCCCGGGGAGCTGTTTTTT
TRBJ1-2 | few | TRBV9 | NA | CASSGGGYTF | TGTGCCAGCAGCGGAGGGGGCTACACCTTC
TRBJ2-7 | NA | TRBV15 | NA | CATSRDQGASVEQYF | TGTGCCACCAGCAGAGATCAAGGGGCTAGCGTAGAGCAGTACTTC
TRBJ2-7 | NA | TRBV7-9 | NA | CASSFLGAGPPYEQYF | TGTGCCAGCAGCTTCCTAGGTGCAGGGCCTCCCTACGAGCAGTACTTC
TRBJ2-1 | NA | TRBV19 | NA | CASSMAASSYNEQFF | TGTGCCAGTAGTATGGCGGCAAGCTCCTACAATGAGCAGTTCTTC
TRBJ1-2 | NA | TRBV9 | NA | CASSVDYNYGYTF | TGTGCCAGCAGCGTAGATTATAACTATGGCTACACCTTC
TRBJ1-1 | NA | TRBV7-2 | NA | CASSRGGTEAFF | TGTGCCAGCAGCCGCGGGGGAACTGAAGCTTTCTTT
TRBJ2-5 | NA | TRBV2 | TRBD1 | CASSETADRGLQETQYF | TGTGCCAGCAGTGAAACGGCGGACAGGGGCCTTCAAGAGACCCAGTACTTC
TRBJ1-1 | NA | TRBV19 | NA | CASIKGGAPEAFF | TGTGCCAGTATTAAGGGAGGGGCTCCTGAAGCTTTCTTT
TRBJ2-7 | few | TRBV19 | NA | CASRRSGDFYEQYF | TGTGCCAGTCGGAGGTCGGGGGACTTTTACGAGCAGTACTTC
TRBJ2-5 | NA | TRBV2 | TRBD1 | CASLDTGTGRETQYF | TGTGCCAGCCTAGACACCGGGACAGGGAGGGAGACCCAGTACTTC
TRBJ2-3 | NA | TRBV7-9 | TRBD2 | CASSLDASGGTDTQYF | TGTGCCAGCAGCTTAGATGCTAGCGGGGGCACAGATACGCAGTATTTT
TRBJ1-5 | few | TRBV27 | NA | CASSWADNQPQHF | TGTGCCAGCAGTTGGGCAGACAATCAGCCCCAGCATTTT
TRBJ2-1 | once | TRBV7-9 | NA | CASSPLGQGDNEQFF | TGTGCCAGCAGCCCATTAGGGCAGGGCGACAATGAGCAGTTCTTC
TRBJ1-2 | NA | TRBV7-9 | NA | CASSLVQRNYGYTF | TGTGCCAGCAGCTTAGTACAGAGAAACTATGGCTACACCTTC
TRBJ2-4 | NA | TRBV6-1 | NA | CASSDSGFWNIQYF | TGTGCCAGCAGTGATTCGGGGTTTTGGAACATTCAGTACTTC
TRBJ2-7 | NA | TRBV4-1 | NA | CASSHPEKNTAEQYF | TGCGCCAGCAGCCACCCAGAAAAAAACACCGCCGAGCAGTACTTC
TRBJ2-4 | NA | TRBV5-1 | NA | CASSFGAGAKNIQYF | TGCGCCAGCAGCTTTGGAGCGGGAGCCAAAAACATTCAGTACTTC
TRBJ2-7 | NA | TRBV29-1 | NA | CSVSLRESPPYEQYF | TGCAGCGTTTCTCTCAGGGAATCTCCACCCTACGAGCAGTACTTC
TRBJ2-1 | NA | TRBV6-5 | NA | CATVGERQFF | TGTGCCACCGTCGGGGAAAGGCAGTTCTTC
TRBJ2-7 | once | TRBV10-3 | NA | CAISESGAVQGEQYF | TGTGCCATCAGTGAGTCCGGGGCCGTCCAGGGGGAGCAGTACTTC
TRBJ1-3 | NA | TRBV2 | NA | CASSEGGGNTIYF | TGTGCCAGCAGTGAAGGAGGGGGAAACACCATATATTTT
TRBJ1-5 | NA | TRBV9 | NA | CASSVGPGNSNQPQHF | TGTGCCAGCAGCGTAGGGCCGGGAAATAGCAATCAGCCCCAGCATTTT
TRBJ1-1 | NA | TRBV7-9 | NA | CASSGLNTEAFF | TGTGCCTCCTCGGGTTTGAACACTGAAGCTTTCTTT
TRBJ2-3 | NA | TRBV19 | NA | CASSIGRGASTDTQYF | TGTGCCAGTAGTATAGGACGCGGGGCTAGCACAGATACGCAGTATTTT
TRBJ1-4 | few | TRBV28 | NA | CASSIQSLGYEKLFF | TGTGCCAGCAGTATACAGAGCCTCGGTTATGAAAAACTGTTTTTT
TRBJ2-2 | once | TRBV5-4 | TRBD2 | CASSLNSGGVFRTGELFF | TGTGCCAGCAGCTTGAATAGCGGGGGGGTATTTCGGACCGGGGAGCTGTTTTTT
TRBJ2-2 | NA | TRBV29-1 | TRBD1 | CSVGRGTGPNTGELFF | TGCAGCGTTGGACGAGGGACAGGGCCTAACACCGGGGAGCTGTTTTTT
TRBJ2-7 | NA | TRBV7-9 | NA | CASSLLPESYEQYF | TGTGCCAGCAGCTTACTACCCGAGTCCTACGAGCAGTACTTC
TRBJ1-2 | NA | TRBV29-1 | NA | CSVATDGGYGYTF | TGCAGCGTTGCCACCGACGGGGGGTACGGCTACACCTTC
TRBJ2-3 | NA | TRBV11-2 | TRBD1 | CASSRTGTGPLDTQYF | TGTGCCAGCAGCCGAACAGGGACAGGGCCGCTAGATACGCAGTATTTT
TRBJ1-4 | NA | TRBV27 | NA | CASSSLNEKLFF | TGTGCCAGCAGTTCCCTCAATGAAAAACTGTTTTTT
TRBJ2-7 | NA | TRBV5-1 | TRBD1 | CASSQDRVRDEQYF | TGCGCCAGCAGCCAGGACAGGGTAAGAGACGAGCAGTACTTC
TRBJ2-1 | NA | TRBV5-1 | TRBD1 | CASSLEDRGRDNEQFF | TGCGCCAGCAGCTTGGAAGACAGGGGGCGAGACAATGAGCAGTTCTTC
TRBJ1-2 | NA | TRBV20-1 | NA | CSDPGGYTF | TGCAGCGACCCGGGTGGCTACACCTTC
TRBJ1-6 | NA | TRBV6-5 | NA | CASSPQGRANSPLHF | TGTGCCAGCAGTCCACAGGGCCGGGCCAATTCACCCCTCCACTTT
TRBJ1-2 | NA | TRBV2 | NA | CASSERWGGGRDYGYTF | TGTGCCAGCAGTGAAAGGTGGGGCGGGGGGAGAGATTATGGCTACACCTTC
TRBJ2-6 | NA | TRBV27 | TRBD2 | CASKAAGGGANVLTF | TGTGCCAGCAAGGCAGCGGGAGGTGGGGCCAACGTCCTGACTTTC
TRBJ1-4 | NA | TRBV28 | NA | CASRTGLANEKLFF | TGTGCCAGCAGAACAGGGTTGGCTAATGAAAAACTGTTTTTT
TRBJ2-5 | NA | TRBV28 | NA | CASRPQGAETQYF | TGTGCCAGCAGACCTCAGGGCGCAGAGACCCAGTACTTC
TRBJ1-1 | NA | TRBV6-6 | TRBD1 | CASGDRVTEAFF | TGTGCCAGTGGGGACAGGGTGACTGAAGCTTTCTTT
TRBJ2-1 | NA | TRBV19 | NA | CASSARGKDEQFF | TGTGCCAGTAGTGCCCGGGGTAAGGATGAGCAGTTCTTC